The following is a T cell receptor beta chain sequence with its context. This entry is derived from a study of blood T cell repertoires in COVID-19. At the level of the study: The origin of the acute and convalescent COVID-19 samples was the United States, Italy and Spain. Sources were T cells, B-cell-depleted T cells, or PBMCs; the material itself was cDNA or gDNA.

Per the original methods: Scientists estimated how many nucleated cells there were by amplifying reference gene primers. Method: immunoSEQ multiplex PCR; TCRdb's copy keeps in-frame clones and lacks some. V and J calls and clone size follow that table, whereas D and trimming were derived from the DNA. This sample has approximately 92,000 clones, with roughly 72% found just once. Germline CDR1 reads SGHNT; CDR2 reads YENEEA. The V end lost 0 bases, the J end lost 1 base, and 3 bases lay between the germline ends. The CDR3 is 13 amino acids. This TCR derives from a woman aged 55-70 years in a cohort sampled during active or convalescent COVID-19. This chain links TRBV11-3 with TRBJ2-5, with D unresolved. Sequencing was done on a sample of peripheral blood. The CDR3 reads CASSLDVQETQYF. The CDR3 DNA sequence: TGTGCCAGCAGCTTAGACGTCCAAGAGACCCAGTACTTC.